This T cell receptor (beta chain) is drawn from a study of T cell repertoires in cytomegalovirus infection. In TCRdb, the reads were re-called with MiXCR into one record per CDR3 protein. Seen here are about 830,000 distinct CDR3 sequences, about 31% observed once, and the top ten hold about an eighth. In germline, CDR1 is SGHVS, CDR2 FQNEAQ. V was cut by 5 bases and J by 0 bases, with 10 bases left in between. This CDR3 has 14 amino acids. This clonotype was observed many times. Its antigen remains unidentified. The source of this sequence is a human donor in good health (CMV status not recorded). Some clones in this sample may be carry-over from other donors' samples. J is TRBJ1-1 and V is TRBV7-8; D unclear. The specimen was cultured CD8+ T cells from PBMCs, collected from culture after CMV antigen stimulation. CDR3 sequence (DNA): TGTGCCAGCAGCCCAAGCAGGATGAACACTGAAGCTTTCTTT. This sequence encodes CASSPSRMNTEAFF.